The rows below give T cell receptor beta chains drawn from one sample of a study of shared clonotypes between healthy human individuals. The repertoire was sequenced with immunoSEQ multiplex PCR; TCRdb's copy has only in-frame clones and lacks some. This table holds fewer than 2.5 million clones, 93% found once. The sample was naive CD4+ T cells from PBMCs. All receptors derive from a man aged 18 to 30 in good health. Some clones in this sample may be carry-over from other donors' samples. The CDR3 runs from the conserved cysteine through the conserved F or W. A D gene is named only where the DNA matches it firmly. The size entry is marked missing in some rows and otherwise reads once, few, many or a size class.

d_call	v_call	j_call	clone_size	cdr3_aa	cdr3_nt
.	TRBV4-2	TRBJ2-7	.	CASSLQFRGQRATYEQYF	TGTGCCAGCAGCCTTCAATTCCGAGGGCAGCGGGCGACCTACGAGCAGTACTTC
.	TRBV6-5	TRBJ2-7	.	CASSYSGQDSYEQYF	TGTGCCAGCAGTTACTCGGGCCAGGACTCCTACGAGCAGTACTTC
.	TRBV7-9	TRBJ2-2	.	CASRGTGDTGELFF	TGTGCCAGCAGGGGGACGGGGGACACCGGGGAGCTGTTTTTT
.	TRBV5-1	TRBJ2-2	.	CASSFRANTGELFF	TGCGCCAGCAGCTTCCGAGCGAACACCGGGGAGCTGTTTTTT
.	TRBV18	TRBJ2-7	.	CASSPSDSYYEQYF	TGTGCCAGCTCACCATCCGACAGTTACTACGAGCAGTACTTC
.	TRBV11-2	TRBJ2-5	.	CASSLDLGTQYF	TGTGCCAGCAGCTTAGATCTGGGGACCCAGTACTTC
TRBD1	TRBV23-1	TRBJ1-4	.	CASSQPQGANEKLFF	TGCGCCAGCAGTCAACCACAGGGGGCTAATGAAAAACTGTTTTTT
TRBD2	TRBV5-5	TRBJ2-3	.	CASSPGTSASTDTQYF	TGTGCCAGCAGCCCCGGGACTAGCGCAAGCACAGATACGCAGTATTTT
.	TRBV11-2	TRBJ2-1	.	CASSLGRGNEQFF	TGTGCCAGCAGCTTGGGACGGGGAAATGAGCAGTTCTTC
.	TRBV19	TRBJ1-5	.	CASSMGSGAGSNQPQHF	TGTGCCAGTAGTATGGGTTCGGGGGCGGGGAGCAATCAGCCCCAGCATTTT
.	TRBV5-1	TRBJ2-3	.	CASTPSVSDTQYF	TGCGCCAGCACCCCTAGCGTCTCAGATACGCAGTATTTT
TRBD2	TRBV7-2	TRBJ2-7	.	CASSLALLAGREQYF	TGTGCCAGCAGCTTAGCGTTGCTAGCGGGTCGCGAGCAGTACTTC
.	TRBV18	TRBJ1-1	.	CASSPQNSNTEAFF	TGTGCCAGCTCACCACAGAACAGCAACACTGAAGCTTTCTTT
.	TRBV5-4	TRBJ2-5	once	CASSFRVQETQYF	TGTGCCAGCAGCTTCCGGGTCCAAGAGACCCAGTACTTC
TRBD1	TRBV6-5	TRBJ1-2	.	CASSYSWTGRSYGYTF	TGTGCCAGCAGTTACTCGTGGACAGGTCGTTCCTATGGCTACACCTTC
TRBD1	TRBV5-4	TRBJ2-1	.	CASSTSGTGKNEQFF	TGTGCCAGCAGCACGTCCGGGACAGGGAAAAATGAGCAGTTCTTC
.	TRBV11-2	TRBJ1-3	.	CASSLRARGNTIYF	TGTGCCAGCAGCCTCAGGGCCAGAGGAAACACCATATATTTT
.	TRBV28	TRBJ2-5	.	CASRYPPLASRRGETQYF	TGTGCCAGCAGGTACCCCCCGTTGGCTAGCCGGAGGGGAGAGACCCAGTACTTC
TRBD1	TRBV28	TRBJ1-4	.	CASRGDSREKLFF	TGTGCCAGCAGGGGGGACAGCAGGGAAAAACTGTTTTTT
.	TRBV19	TRBJ2-7	.	CASSSWTPDSYEQYF	TGTGCCAGTAGTAGTTGGACGCCAGACTCCTACGAGCAGTACTTC
TRBD2	TRBV7-2	TRBJ2-7	.	CASAEGGGRSHEQYF	TGTGCCAGCGCTGAAGGCGGCGGGAGAAGCCACGAGCAGTACTTC
.	TRBV20-1	TRBJ2-1	.	CSARLTREQFF	TGCAGTGCTAGACTCACGAGGGAGCAGTTCTTC
.	TRBV9	TRBJ2-7	.	CASSVLGSGYEQYF	TGTGCCAGCAGCGTATTGGGGAGCGGGTACGAGCAGTACTTC
TRBD2	TRBV27	TRBJ2-1	.	CASIKLAGGYNEQFF	TGTGCCAGCATAAAGCTAGCGGGGGGCTACAATGAGCAGTTCTTC
.	TRBV4-1	TRBJ1-1	.	CASSQVNGFGAFF	TGCGCCAGCAGCCAGGTAAATGGATTTGGAGCTTTCTTT
.	TRBV5-8	TRBJ2-3	.	CASSFGGRADTQYF	TGTGCCAGCAGCTTTGGGGGGCGCGCAGATACGCAGTATTTT
.	TRBV9	TRBJ2-1	.	CASSLGDEQFF	TGTGCCAGCTCCCTAGGGGATGAGCAGTTCTTC
.	TRBV5-6	TRBJ1-3	.	CASSLGQGGNTIYF	TGTGCCAGCAGCTTGGGGCAGGGCGGAAACACCATATATTTT
.	TRBV4-3	TRBJ1-6	.	CASSQDRSSYNSPLHF	TGCGCCAGCAGCCAAGATCGGAGCTCCTATAATTCACCCCTCCACTTT
.	TRBV23-1	TRBJ2-3	.	CASSHSRTVTDTQYF	TGCGCCAGCAGTCATTCGCGGACAGTCACAGATACGCAGTATTTT
TRBD2	TRBV29-1	TRBJ2-5	.	CSVRLAVWGTQYF	TGCAGCGTGAGACTAGCGGTGTGGGGGACCCAGTACTTC
TRBD2	TRBV11-2	TRBJ2-7	.	CASSLVVVTSSGYEQYF	TGTGCCAGCAGCTTAGTTGTGGTGACTAGCTCGGGATACGAGCAGTACTTC
.	TRBV6-5	TRBJ2-1	.	CASSYSGGLGNEQFF	TGTGCCAGCAGTTACTCTGGGGGTTTGGGCAATGAGCAGTTCTTC
.	TRBV5-1	TRBJ2-3	.	CASSLGNSRGTDTQYF	TGCGCCAGCAGCTTAGGCAACTCACGGGGCACAGATACGCAGTATTTT
TRBD2	TRBV11-2	TRBJ2-1	.	CASSLGTSGNEQFF	TGTGCCAGCAGCTTAGGGACTAGCGGGAATGAGCAGTTCTTC
.	TRBV10-3	TRBJ1-5	.	CASSSVNQPQHF	TGTGCCAGCAGTTCGGTTAATCAGCCCCAGCATTTT
TRBD2	TRBV10-3	TRBJ2-3	.	CAIAHQREVDTQYF	TGTGCCATCGCTCACCAGCGGGAGGTGGATACGCAGTATTTT
.	TRBV27	TRBJ1-5	once	CASSFLEGREPQHF	TGTGCCAGCAGTTTTTTGGAGGGTCGAGAACCCCAGCATTTT
TRBD1	TRBV18	TRBJ2-7	.	CASSPGTGGLEQYF	TGTGCCAGCTCACCAGGGACAGGGGGCCTCGAGCAGTACTTC
.	TRBV9	TRBJ2-7	.	CASSVVTWRPYEQYF	TGTGCCAGCAGCGTAGTGACATGGCGCCCCTACGAGCAGTACTTC
TRBD1	TRBV6-1	TRBJ1-1	.	CASRRGQSKAFF	TGTGCCAGCAGACGGGGACAGAGTAAAGCTTTCTTT
TRBD2	TRBV7-3	TRBJ2-1	.	CASSFYGTSLTEQFF	TGTGCCAGCAGCTTCTATGGGACTAGCCTAACTGAGCAGTTCTTC
.	TRBV19	TRBJ1-1	once	CVSKQGVVNTEAFF	TGTGTTTCTAAACAGGGTGTGGTGAACACTGAAGCTTTCTTT
.	TRBV2	TRBJ1-1	.	CASSVHRAATEAFF	TGTGCCAGCAGTGTTCACAGGGCGGCCACTGAAGCTTTCTTT
.	TRBV2	TRBJ1-1	.	CASNIKRRRGYTEAFF	TGTGCCAGCAACATAAAGAGAAGGAGGGGGTACACTGAAGCTTTCTTT
.	TRBV29-1	TRBJ2-2	.	CSVDSGAGELFF	TGCAGCGTTGATTCGGGGGCCGGGGAGCTGTTTTTT
.	TRBV7-9	TRBJ2-3	.	CASSFSGRVTDTQYF	TGTGCCAGCAGCTTCTCGGGCAGGGTAACAGATACGCAGTATTTT
.	TRBV6-1	TRBJ2-2	.	CASSEGQEWYTGELFF	TGTGCCAGCAGTGAAGGTCAGGAGTGGTACACCGGGGAGCTGTTTTTT
.	TRBV11-2	TRBJ1-5	.	CASRRDSNQPQHF	TGTGCCAGCCGCAGGGATAGCAATCAGCCCCAGCATTTT
.	TRBV2	TRBJ2-1	.	CASSERRLSYNEQFF	TGTGCCAGCAGTGAGAGACGGCTGTCCTACAATGAGCAGTTCTTC